This is a list of T cell receptor beta chains from one sample in a study of radiation and T cells in renal cell carcinoma. Only in-frame clones appear in the TCRdb table, and some are missing; sequencing was by immunoSEQ multiplex PCR. The repertoire consists of approximately 140,000 clones, with over 65% occurring once and the leading ten covering roughly a quarter. Sequencing used blood, obtained from a patient whose treatment included radiotherapy and nephrectomy. The source of these receptors is a woman between 45 and 65 years old with renal cell carcinoma. Both conserved end residues are part of each CDR3. D genes are given only for firm matches. Part of the rows lack a size; the others show once, few, many or a class for expanded clones.

J | V | D | size | DNA | CDR3
TRBJ2-7 | TRBV7-2 | . | . | TGTGCCAGCAGCTTGGGCTTGGGGAAGGTCGAGCAGTACTTC | CASSLGLGKVEQYF
TRBJ2-6 | TRBV4-2 | . | once | TGTGCCAGCAGTCAGACGGTCACGGACTCTGGGGCCAACGTCCTGACTTTC | CASSQTVTDSGANVLTF
TRBJ1-3 | TRBV29-1 | . | . | TGCAGCGTTGGGGGACGGAGCTCTGGAAACACCATATATTTT | CSVGGRSSGNTIYF
TRBJ1-2 | TRBV6-1 | . | . | TGTGCCAGCAGTGAGAGGGGCCCCTATGGCTACACCTTC | CASSERGPYGYTF
TRBJ1-1 | TRBV21-1 | . | many | TGTGCCAGCAGCAAAGGATTTGGAGGGGTGAACACTGAAGCTTTCTTT | CASSKGFGGVNTEAFF
TRBJ1-2 | TRBV4-1 | TRBD1 | . | TGCGCCAGCAGCCGAGGACAGGGACAAGGATATGGCTACACCTTC | CASSRGQGQGYGYTF
TRBJ2-7 | TRBV5-1 | . | . | TGCGCCAGCAGCTTAGGGGGAGGACAGGCCCACGAGCAGTACTTC | CASSLGGGQAHEQYF
TRBJ1-3 | TRBV6-5 | . | . | TGTGCCAGCAGTTCCGGGACAACTGGAAACACCATATATTTT | CASSSGTTGNTIYF
TRBJ1-1 | TRBV11-3 | . | . | TGTGCCAGCAGCGTGTCACCAGGAGACCAAGCTTTCTTT | CASSVSPGDQAFF
TRBJ1-1 | TRBV6-6 | TRBD1 | . | TGTGCCAGCAGTTTGGGACAGGGGGCAACCACTGAAGCTTTCTTT | CASSLGQGATTEAFF
TRBJ1-6 | TRBV7-9 | TRBD1 | few | TGTGCCAGCAGCTCTGGACAGGGAAACTTTGATAATTCACCCCTCCACTTT | CASSSGQGNFDNSPLHF
TRBJ2-1 | TRBV27 | TRBD2 | . | TGTGCCAGCAGTGCAGCGGGAGTGGGGCTCAATGAGCAGTTCTTC | CASSAAGVGLNEQFF
TRBJ2-2 | TRBV5-1 | TRBD1 | . | TGCGCCAGCAGCCCCCGGGGACAGGGGAGGTCCGGGGAGCTGTTTTTT | CASSPRGQGRSGELFF
TRBJ1-6 | TRBV27 | . | few | TGTGCCAGCAGTTCCACCGGGACTCTTAGCTCCTATAATTCACCCCTCCACTTT | CASSSTGTLSSYNSPLHF
TRBJ2-7 | TRBV7-2 | . | . | TGTGCCAGCAGCGCCGACATCACCGCCTACGAGCAGTACTTC | CASSADITAYEQYF
TRBJ1-2 | TRBV5-6 | . | . | TGTGCCAGCAGCTTGGGGAGTCTCGACTATGGCTACACCTTC | CASSLGSLDYGYTF
TRBJ2-1 | TRBV4-1 | . | . | TGCGCCAGCAGCCAGTACAATGAGCAGTTCTTC | CASSQYNEQFF
TRBJ2-7 | TRBV25-1 | TRBD2 | . | TGTGCCAGCAGCACTGGTGGGGCGGGAGCGTACGAGCAGTACTTC | CASSTGGAGAYEQYF
TRBJ2-1 | TRBV4-1 | . | few | TGCGCCAGCAGCCAACAGCCAGGGGAGCCCAATGAGCAGTTCTTC | CASSQQPGEPNEQFF
TRBJ1-4 | TRBV5-6 | . | . | TGTGCCAGCACCCAATACACAACTAATGAAAAACTGTTTTTT | CASTQYTTNEKLFF
TRBJ2-3 | TRBV4-3 | TRBD2 | . | TGCGCCAGCAGCCCCATGACTAGCGGGGTGACAGATACGCAGTATTTT | CASSPMTSGVTDTQYF
TRBJ2-2 | TRBV5-4 | . | . | TGTGCCAGCAGCCAAGAACAGTCGAACACCGGGGAGCTGTTTTTT | CASSQEQSNTGELFF
TRBJ1-1 | TRBV9 | TRBD1 | . | TGTGCCAGCAGCGTAGAATCCGGGGTTTGGGGACAGGGGGTAGAAGCTTTCTTT | CASSVESGVWGQGVEAFF
TRBJ1-2 | TRBV9 | . | . | TGTGCCAGCAGCGTAGACTCGGGACGGAAATATGGCTACACCTTC | CASSVDSGRKYGYTF
TRBJ2-5 | TRBV10-3 | . | . | TGTGCCATCTCAGGAGGAGAGACCCAGTACTTC | CAISGGETQYF
TRBJ2-3 | TRBV7-2 | TRBD2 | . | TGTGCCAGCAGCTTAGCGTCTAGCGGGGGTGCACCGTATTTT | CASSLASSGGAPYF